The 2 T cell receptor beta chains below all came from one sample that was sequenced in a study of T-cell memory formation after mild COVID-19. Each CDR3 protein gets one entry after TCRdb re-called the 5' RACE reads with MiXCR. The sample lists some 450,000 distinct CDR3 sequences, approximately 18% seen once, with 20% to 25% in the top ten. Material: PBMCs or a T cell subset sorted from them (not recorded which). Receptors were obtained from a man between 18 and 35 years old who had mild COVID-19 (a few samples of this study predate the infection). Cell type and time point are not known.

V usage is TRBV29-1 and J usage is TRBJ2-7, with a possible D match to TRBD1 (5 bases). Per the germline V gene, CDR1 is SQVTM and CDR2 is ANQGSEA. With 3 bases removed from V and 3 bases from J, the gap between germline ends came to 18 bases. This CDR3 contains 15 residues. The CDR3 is CSVERVGQGSYEQYF. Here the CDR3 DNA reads TGCAGCGTTGAGCGCGTAGGGCAGGGAAGCTACGAGCAGTACTTC.

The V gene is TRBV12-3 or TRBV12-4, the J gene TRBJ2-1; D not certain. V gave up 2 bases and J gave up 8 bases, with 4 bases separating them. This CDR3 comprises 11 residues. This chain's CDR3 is CASSLLHEQFF. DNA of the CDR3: TGTGCCAGCAGTTTATTGCATGAGCAGTTCTTC.